Following are 27 T cell receptor beta chains from one sample sequenced in a study of blood T cells in healthy people across ages. Together with a sample-barcoded 5' primer, a J-beta primer mix was included in a second PCR lasting about 7 to 12 cycles. TCRdb reanalysed the 5' RACE reads using MiXCR and keeps one entry per CDR3 protein. The data contain more than 900,000 distinct CDR3 sequences, under 30% of them singletons. The same sample was also used in a study of T cells of mothers and their children.

The material sequenced was blood. The receptors come from a girl aged 2-10 years in good health.

J is TRBJ1-3 and V is TRBV27; TRBD1 agrees at 11 bases. Germline-derived CDR1 and CDR2 are MNHEY and SMNVEV (reference sequence). With 5 bases clipped from V and 4 bases from J, the junction kept 4 bases outside the gene matches. The CDR3 contains 15 residues. The CDR3 DNA is TGTGCCAGCAGTGGACAGGGGGCGTCGGGAAACACCATATATTTT. Translation gives CASSGQGASGNTIYF.

This clonotype was seen only a few times. The chain links TRBV20-1 to TRBJ2-1; TRBD2 matches 7 bases. V dropped 0 bases and J dropped 1; count of bases not matched to a gene: 9. Germline V lookup: CDR1 DFQATT, CDR2 SNEGSKA (reference sequence). This CDR3 contains 17 residues. DNA for the CDR3: TGCAGTGCTAGAGAGGCCCGCCCCGGGGGGTCCTACAATGAGCAGTTCTTC. Translating it yields CSAREARPGGSYNEQFF.

The chain recombines TRBV24-1 with TRBJ2-4; D might be TRBD1 (5 bases). V was pared by 4 bases and J by 2 bases, with 11 bases between. Germline V gene data show CDR1 as KGHDR and CDR2 as SFDVKD. The CDR3 length is 15 residues. This chain's CDR3 is CATSDGDSPKNIQYF. CDR3 DNA: TGTGCCACCAGTGACGGCGACAGCCCCAAAAACATTCAGTACTTC.

This clonotype occurred once. V usage is TRBV4-1 and J usage is TRBJ1-2, with a tentative D call TRBD1 (6 bases). CDR3 length equals 13 residues. Germline-derived CDR1 and CDR2 are MGHRA and YSYEKL. V lost 4 bases, J lost 7 bases, and 13 bases lay in between. The CDR3 sequence is CASSPQGGGGYTF. Written as DNA, the CDR3 is TGCGCCAGCAGCCCCCAAGGGGGAGGTGGCTACACCTTC.

This clonotype was seen a few times. The chain has TRBV5-5 and TRBJ2-7; the D gene could be TRBD1 or TRBD2 (5 bases each). Trimming shortened V by 1 base and J by 0 bases, and 11 bases separated the two germline ends. Germline values: CDR1 SGHKS, CDR2 YYEKEE (reference sequence). The CDR3 has 15 amino acids. CDR3 DNA sequence: TGTGCCAGCAGCTTGCGGGGCGGTTTCTCCTACGAGCAGTACTTC. Its translation is CASSLRGGFSYEQYF. The full variable domain, with the rest looked up from reference TRBV5-5 and TRBJ2-7, is DAGVTQSPTHLIKTRGQQVTLRCSPISGHKSVSWYQQVLGQGPQFIFQYYEKEERGRGNFPDRFSARQFPNYSSELNVNALLLGDSALYLCASSLRGGFSYEQYFGPGTRLTVT.

The V gene is TRBV7-2, the J gene TRBJ2-1; a weak D match, TRBD1 (6 bases). The CDR3 sequence is 13 residues long. Trimming took 8 bases from V and 8 from J, leaving 16 bases between them. From germline, CDR1 is SGHTA and CDR2 FQGNSA. CDR3 protein: CASRPPGDYEQFF. CDR3 sequence (DNA): TGTGCCAGCCGACCCCCAGGGGATTATGAGCAGTTCTTC.

CDR3 DNA: TGTGCCAGCAGTGACAGGTTGTTGCCCAATGAGCAGTTCTTC. This gives the protein CASSDRLLPNEQFF. V is TRBV2 and J is TRBJ2-1; D not certain. In germline, CDR1 is SNHLY, CDR2 FYNNEI. The CDR3 sequence is 14 residues long. V lost 3 bases and J 6 bases, leaving 12 bases between the germline ends.

This clonotype came up a few times. The chain joins TRBV6-5 to TRBJ1-1; no reliable D call. V lost 4 bases and J lost 6, with 18 bases in between. This CDR3 has 15 residues. The germline CDR1 and CDR2 sequences are MNHEY and SVGAGI. CDR3 sequence reads: CASSSFRLGGAEAFF. The CDR3 DNA reads TGTGCCAGCAGTTCCTTTAGACTTGGAGGTGCTGAAGCTTTCTTT.

The genes are TRBV11-2 and TRBJ2-1, with TRBD1 matching 9 bases. The germline gives CDR1 SGHAT, CDR2 FQNNGV. The CDR3 contains 15 residues. V was pared by 5 bases and J by 7 bases, with 9 bases of the junction left unmatched. Here the CDR3 reads CASSDPTGGLNEQFF. The DNA for the CDR3 is TGTGCCAGCAGCGACCCCACAGGGGGCTTAAATGAGCAGTTCTTC.

Concerning this clonotype itself: This may arise from a read error, as a much more abundant clone is one base away. This rearrangement joins TRBV6-1 to TRBJ2-5; 11 positions match TRBD2. Germline CDR1 and CDR2: MNHNS and SASEGT. Germline trimming cut 4 bases from V and 1 base from J; bases unmatched to any gene: 2. There are 15 residues in the CDR3. The CDR3 region has the DNA TGTGCCAGCAGTGTGGGACTAGCGGTCCAAGAGACCCAGTACTTC. It is translated as CASSVGLAVQETQYF.

The V and J genes are TRBV20-1 and TRBJ2-4, with D unclear. Germline V gives CDR1 DFQATT, CDR2 SNEGSKA (reference sequence). Trimming stripped 0 bases from V and 1 base from J, with 10 bases between. The CDR3 has 15 amino acids. The CDR3 region is CSARDREMAKNIQYF. CDR3 coding DNA: TGCAGTGCTAGAGATAGAGAGATGGCCAAAAACATTCAGTACTTC.

Details on this clonotype: An end of the junction does not agree with germline; a read error may underlie this. The chain couples TRBV12-3 or TRBV12-4 to TRBJ1-2; 8 bases are a match to TRBD1. This CDR3 has 17 residues. The CDR3, as DNA: TGTGCCAGCACAGGGACAGGTGATCCCCTGGAGGACTACGGCTACACCTTC. This sequence encodes CASTGTGDPLEDYGYTF.

The table lists this clonotype with many counts. The chain employs TRBV10-2 and TRBJ2-1; D is perhaps TRBD1 or TRBD2 (5 bases each). Germline V gene lookup returns CDR1 WSHSY and CDR2 SAAADI. The CDR3 totals 12 residues. V lost 1 base to trimming and J lost 8 bases, with 6 bases between them. CDR3 sequence (DNA): TGCGCCAGCAGTGAGTTGGGGGATGAGCAGTTCTTC. Translation gives CASSELGDEQFF.

There are a few counts of this clonotype. In DNA form, the CDR3 reads TGTGCCACCAGTGAGGACAGCCTCAATCAGCCCCAGCATTTT. The encoded protein is CATSEDSLNQPQHF. The chain joins TRBV24-1 to TRBJ1-5; a possible D gene is TRBD1 (6 bases). Germline V gene data show CDR1 as KGHDR and CDR2 as SFDVKD. This CDR3 has 14 amino acids. V was trimmed by 4 bases and J by 3 bases, leaving 9 bases between them.

The chain recombines TRBV29-1 with TRBJ1-1; 8 nucleotides match TRBD1. The J segment lost 1 base and the V segment lost 5 bases, leaving 3 bases of the junction unmatched. CDR1 and CDR2 from the germline V gene are SQVTM and ANQGSEA. The CDR3 contains 13 residues. In DNA form, the CDR3 reads TGCAGCGTTTCGGGACAGGCGAACACTGAAGCTTTCTTT. Its translation is CSVSGQANTEAFF.

CDR3 nucleotides: TGCAGCGTTGTTTTGCTTTCGGGGGAAGCTTTCTTT. Amino acid sequence: CSVVLLSGEAFF. The chain joins TRBV29-1 to TRBJ1-1, with no clear D. CDR3 size: 12 residues. Germline values: CDR1 SQVTM, CDR2 ANQGSEA. Trimming took 4 bases from V and 8 from J, leaving 14 bases between them. Complete variable domain (other parts from reference TRBV29-1 and TRBJ1-1): SAVISQKPSRDICQRGTSLTIQCQVDSQVTMMFWYRQQPGQSLTLIATANQGSEATYESGFVIDKFPISRPNLTFSTLTVSNMSPEDSSIYLCSVVLLSGEAFFGQGTRLTVV.

The chain has TRBV7-2 and TRBJ2-3; 14 bases align to TRBD2. This CDR3 comprises 16 residues. Losses at the gene ends were 4 bases for V and 5 bases for J; bases not matched to a gene: 5. Germline CDR1 and CDR2: SGHTA and FQGNSA. The CDR3 sequence: CASSSTSGGARDTQYF. The CDR3 nucleotides read TGTGCCAGCAGCTCGACTAGCGGGGGGGCCCGAGATACGCAGTATTTT.

The gene calls are TRBV20-1 and TRBJ2-1; D is undetermined. The CDR3 runs to 14 residues. V gave up 3 bases and J gave up 6 bases, with 15 bases separating them. CDR1 and CDR2 (germline): DFQATT, SNEGSKA (reference sequence). The CDR3 DNA reads TGCAGTGCTAGTCTTAGGGTTCTACTCAATGAGCAGTTCTTC. Translation gives CSASLRVLLNEQFF.

The chain combines TRBV3-1 with TRBJ2-7, with D possibly matching TRBD1 (5 bases). CDR3 length: 14 amino acids. V was shortened by 1 base and J by 3 bases, with 10 bases between the two germline ends. CDR1 is LGHDT and CDR2 is YNNKEL in the germline V gene (reference sequence). The CDR3 region has the DNA TGTGCCAGCAGCCAAGGGACACCGATCTACGAGCAGTACTTC. This encodes CASSQGTPIYEQYF.

This clonotype appeared a few times. The CDR3 does not end in the conserved phenylalanine or tryptophan, so this is likely a read error. The chain carries TRBV10-3 and TRBJ2-2; D call uncertain. The CDR3 consists of 15 residues. From germline, CDR1 is ENHRY and CDR2 SYGVKD. Trimming shortened V by 4 bases and J by 5 bases, and 14 bases separated the two germline ends. The DNA for the CDR3 is TGTGCCATCAGTGTAAGAGACATAAGTACCGGGGAGCTGTTTCTT. This codes for CAISVRDISTGELFL.

This clonotype was seen more than once but under ten times. The chain combines TRBV5-1 with TRBJ1-1, with D tentatively TRBD1 (6 bases). Trimming left V 4 bases short and J 8 bases short, with 21 bases between. The CDR3 spans 15 residues. CDR1 and CDR2 (germline): SGHRS, YFSETQ. CDR3 sequence: CASSLEGGPGEEAFF. The CDR3 DNA follows: TGCGCCAGCAGCCTAGAGGGGGGGCCGGGCGAAGAAGCTTTCTTT.

V is TRBV7-6 and J is TRBJ2-1, with D possibly being TRBD1 (6 bases). Trimming took off 1 base at V and 9 bases at J, with 22 bases between the two ends. Per the germline V gene, CDR1 is SGHVS and CDR2 is FNYEAQ. The CDR3 spans 17 residues. The CDR3 loop is CASSLEVSGAGGGEQFF. In nucleotides, the CDR3 is TGTGCCAGCAGCTTAGAAGTGTCAGGGGCTGGGGGCGGTGAGCAGTTCTTC.

Only a few counts were recorded for this clonotype. The chain joins TRBV5-1 to TRBJ2-5; D not certain. This CDR3 region has 13 residues. Germline V lookup: CDR1 SGHRS, CDR2 YFSETQ. V was shortened by 4 bases and J by 5 bases, with 12 bases between the two germline ends. The DNA of the CDR3 is TGCGCCAGCAGCCTGGTGGTATTGGAGACCCAGTACTTC. Protein sequence: CASSLVVLETQYF.

The J gene is TRBJ1-2, the V gene TRBV28, with D uncertain. The CDR3 covers 14 residues. Per the germline V gene, CDR1 is MDHEN and CDR2 is SYDVKM. The V gene lost 5 bases and the J gene lost 6 bases, with 16 bases spanning the gap. CDR3 in DNA: TGTGCCAGCAGTCTCGCGGGGAGCGGGCATGGCTACACCTTC. Translation: CASSLAGSGHGYTF.

This clonotype was counted only a few times. V gene TRBV28 combines with J gene TRBJ2-7; 10 positions agree with TRBD2. The germline V gene encodes CDR1 MDHEN and CDR2 SYDVKM. Losses at the gene ends were 7 bases for V and 3 bases for J; bases not matched to a gene: 6. This CDR3 region has 14 residues. The CDR3 region is CASISSGGDYEQYF. In nucleotides, the CDR3 is TGTGCCAGCATAAGCAGCGGGGGGGACTACGAGCAGTACTTC.

V is TRBV2 and J is TRBJ2-5; 11 bases align to TRBD2. V shed 1 base, J shed 5 bases, and the junction held 9 bases outside the gene matches. The CDR3 sequence is 17 residues long. Germline V CDR1 and CDR2: SNHLY, FYNNEI. CDR3 coding DNA: TGTGCCAGCAGTGAAGAGGCCACTAGCGGGAGTGGCGAGACCCAGTACTTC. This translates into CASSEEATSGSGETQYF.

CDR3 DNA: TGTGCCAGCTCACCGCAAACCGAACCGGACACTGAAGCTTTCTTT. Protein: CASSPQTEPDTEAFF. The chain uses TRBV18 and TRBJ1-1; the D is unclear. CDR1 and CDR2 (germline): KGHSH, LQKENI. Between the trimmed V and J ends, which lost 3 bases and 3 bases, there was a span of 14 bases. CDR3 length equals 15 residues.